Only a few counts were recorded for the clone carrying this T cell receptor (beta chain). The data stem from a study of blood T cells in healthy people across ages. The CDR3 is made up of 15 amino acids. Germline CDR1 is SGHRS and CDR2 is YFSETQ. V trimming: 4 bases; J trimming: 4 bases; junction bases outside the gene matches: 6. Next came a second PCR, run for roughly 7 to 12 cycles, which used a sample-barcoded 5' primer along with a J-beta primer mix. Every cDNA molecule carried a tag from a template-switch adaptor bearing 12 random nucleotides. In TCRdb, the 5' RACE reads were re-called with MiXCR into one record per CDR3 protein. The top ten hold 2.5% to 3.5% of the sample, which has about 780,000 distinct CDR3 sequences, 20% to 30% seen once. This same sample was also taken into another study, of T cells of mothers and their children.

The chain combines TRBV5-1 with TRBJ1-2; 11 bases align to TRBD1. This sequence was found in a boy between 10 and 17 years old in good health. The sequenced sample was blood. The CDR3 loop reads CASSPGQGAAYGYTF. In DNA, the CDR3 is TGCGCCAGCAGCCCAGGACAGGGGGCGGCCTATGGCTACACCTTC.